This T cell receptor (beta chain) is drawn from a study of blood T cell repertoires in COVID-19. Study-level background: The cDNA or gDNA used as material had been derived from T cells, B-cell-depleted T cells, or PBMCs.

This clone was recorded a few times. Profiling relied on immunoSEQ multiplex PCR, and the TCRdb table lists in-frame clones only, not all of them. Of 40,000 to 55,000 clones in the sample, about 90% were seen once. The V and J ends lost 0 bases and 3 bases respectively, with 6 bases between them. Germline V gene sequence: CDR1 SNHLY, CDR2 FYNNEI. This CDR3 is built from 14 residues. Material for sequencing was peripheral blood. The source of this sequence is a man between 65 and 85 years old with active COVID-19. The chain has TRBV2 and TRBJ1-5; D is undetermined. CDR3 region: CASSEARFNQPQHF. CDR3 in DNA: TGTGCCAGCAGTGAAGCACGGTTCAATCAGCCCCAGCATTTT. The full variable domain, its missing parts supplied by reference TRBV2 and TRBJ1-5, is EPEVTQTPSHQVTQMGQEVILRCVPISNHLYFYWYRQILGQKVEFLVSFYNNEISEKSEIFDDQFSVERPDGSNFTLKIRSTKLEDSAMYFCASSEARFNQPQHFGDGTRLSIL.